Below are 16 T cell receptor beta chains sequenced from a single sample in a study of blood T cell repertoires in COVID-19. This table comes from immunoSEQ multiplex PCR, and its TCRdb copy is limited to in-frame clones, with some not included. The data hold 200,000 or so clones, with about 85% observed a single time. Material: PBMCs or T cells enriched from blood (not recorded which). These receptors all come from a man in his thirties or forties who had recovered from COVID-19.

This CDR3 reads CASRGAGGRNTIYF. The CDR3 nucleotides are TGTGCCAGCAGAGGAGCGGGCGGCCGAAACACCATATATTTT. V gene TRBV6-5 combines with J gene TRBJ1-3; D unresolved. This CDR3 spans 14 amino acids. Germline-derived CDR1 and CDR2 are MNHEY and SVGAGI. Trimming took off 6 bases at V and 5 bases at J, with 14 bases between the two ends.

The genes are TRBV12-5 and TRBJ1-2; D is unresolved. Germline assignment: CDR1 LGHNT and CDR2 FRNRAP. The ends were cut back, 2 bases at V and 1 base at J, with 8 bases in the middle. CDR3 length: 14 amino acids. CDR3 residues: CASGLTAFNYGYTF. CDR3 DNA: TGTGCTAGTGGTTTGACAGCATTTAACTATGGCTACACCTTC.

This chain uses TRBV13 with TRBJ2-7, with TRBD2 matching over 9 bases. The CDR3 length is 14 residues. Germline CDR1 PRHDT, CDR2 FYEKMQ (reference sequence). The V and J ends lost 3 bases and 5 bases, in that order; junction bases with no gene match: 5. The CDR3 reads CASSFYLAGHEQYF. Here the CDR3 DNA reads TGTGCCAGCAGCTTCTATCTAGCGGGACACGAGCAGTACTTC.

V usage is TRBV4-2 and J usage is TRBJ2-3; D perhaps matches TRBD1 (6 bases). Germline CDR1 and CDR2: LGHNA and YNFKEQ. Trimming took 6 bases from V and 0 from J, leaving 22 bases between them. The CDR3 sequence is 18 residues long. CDR3 residues: CASSQKLVRTVSTDTQYF. The CDR3 nucleotides read TGTGCCAGCAGTCAAAAGCTGGTCCGGACAGTTAGCACAGATACGCAGTATTTT.

The chain recombines TRBV6-5 with TRBJ2-7, with D perhaps matching TRBD1 (5 bases). V was cut by 0 bases and J by 5 bases, with 14 bases left in between. The CDR3 spans 15 residues. The V gene's germline CDR1 is MNHEY and CDR2 SVGAGI. The CDR3 loop reads CASSYSPQGPHEQYF. The CDR3 bases are TGTGCCAGCAGTTACTCCCCCCAGGGCCCCCACGAGCAGTACTTC.

This chain links TRBV5-4 with TRBJ2-1, with 12 bases fitting TRBD2. V gave up 2 bases and J gave up 5 bases; unmatched junction bases: 2. CDR3 length equals 15 residues. From germline, CDR1 is SGHNT and CDR2 YYREEE (reference sequence). CDR3 protein: CASSFRLAGDNEQFF. The CDR3 region has the DNA TGTGCCAGCAGCTTCAGACTAGCGGGGGACAATGAGCAGTTCTTC.

This chain uses TRBV28 with TRBJ2-1; 12 bases match TRBD1. CDR1 is MDHEN, CDR2 SYDVKM, per germline. The CDR3 runs to 16 residues. The V gene end was trimmed by 3 bases and the J gene end by 7 bases; junction bases not matched to a gene: 7. CDR3 sequence (DNA): TGTGCCAGCAGTTTCGCCGGGACAGGGGGCCGGAATGAGCAGTTCTTC. Translation: CASSFAGTGGRNEQFF.

The chain joins TRBV9 to TRBJ2-1; TRBD2 agrees at 15 bases. Looked up from germline, CDR1 is SGDLS and CDR2 is YYNGEE. The CDR3 contains 19 residues. The V gene end was trimmed by 3 bases and the J gene end by 6 bases; junction bases not matched to a gene: 13. The DNA for the CDR3 is TGTGCCAGCAGCGGCAGACGGACTAGCGGGGGGGCCCCCCGCAATGAGCAGTTCTTC. This gives the protein CASSGRRTSGGAPRNEQFF.

The chain employs TRBV28 and TRBJ1-2, with TRBD1 as a possible D gene (5 bases). The CDR3 covers 16 residues. Germline CDR1 reads MDHEN; CDR2 reads SYDVKM. With 3 bases removed from V and 1 base from J, the gap between germline ends came to 15 bases. Here the CDR3 DNA reads TGTGCCAGCAGTTTTCCCTCAGGGATCGGTAACTATGGCTACACCTTC. It yields the protein CASSFPSGIGNYGYTF.

The chain has TRBV10-1 and TRBJ2-3; 7 bases agree with TRBD2. The V segment lost 6 bases and the J segment 2 bases; nucleotides outside the gene matches: 14. The CDR3 length is 17 residues. CDR1 is WNHNN and CDR2 is SYGVQD in the germline V gene (reference sequence). CDR3 protein: CASSHPGTIGSTDTQYF. The CDR3 DNA follows: TGCGCCAGCAGCCACCCCGGGACTATCGGATCCACAGATACGCAGTATTTT.

The chain recombines TRBV6-2 or TRBV6-3 with TRBJ2-5, with 7 positions matching TRBD2. CDR3 size: 17 residues. The germline CDR1 and CDR2 sequences are MNHEY and SVGEGT. V was clipped by 0 bases and J by 5 bases; unmatched bases: 12. CDR3 loop: CASSYSKKGLGSETQYF. DNA for the CDR3: TGTGCCAGCAGTTACTCCAAAAAAGGACTAGGGAGCGAGACCCAGTACTTC.

The V and J genes are TRBV2 and TRBJ2-5; 7 bases match TRBD2. This CDR3 region has 15 residues. From germline, CDR1 is SNHLY and CDR2 FYNNEI. V was clipped by 3 bases and J by 2 bases; unmatched bases: 6. CDR3 residues: CASSESGAPQETQYF. The CDR3 DNA reads as TGTGCCAGCAGTGAGAGCGGGGCCCCACAAGAGACCCAGTACTTC.

This chain links TRBV11-2 with TRBJ2-7; TRBD1 matches 10 bases. This CDR3 region has 15 residues. V lost 4 bases, J lost 0 bases, and 3 bases stayed unmatched. CDR1 is SGHAT and CDR2 is FQNNGV in the germline V gene. The CDR3 region has the DNA TGTGCCAGCAGCTACCGGGACAGGGGCTCCTACGAGCAGTACTTC. This codes for CASSYRDRGSYEQYF. Full variable domain (remainder filled in from reference TRBV11-2 and TRBJ2-7): EAGVAQSPRYKIIEKRQSVAFWCNPISGHATLYWYQQILGQGPKLLIQFQNNGVVDDSQLPKDRFSAERLKGVDSTLKIQPAKLEDSAVYLCASSYRDRGSYEQYFGPGTRLTVT.

This clone was counted between two and nine times. The chain employs TRBV11-3 and TRBJ1-5; possible D gene TRBD1, 5 bases. The CDR3 has 19 amino acids. Per germline, CDR1 SGHNT and CDR2 YENEEA. Trimming shortened V by 5 bases and J by 0 bases, and 23 bases separated the two germline ends. This chain's CDR3 is CASSQIRRDPPHSNQPQHF. The CDR3 bases are TGTGCCAGCAGCCAAATCCGGCGGGACCCACCCCATAGCAATCAGCCCCAGCATTTT.

This rearrangement joins TRBV28 to TRBJ1-5, with D possibly being TRBD1 (5 bases). Trimming took off 8 bases at V and 6 bases at J, with 11 bases between the two ends. Germline V gene sequence: CDR1 MDHEN, CDR2 SYDVKM. The CDR3 totals 12 residues. The CDR3 protein is CASSWGGQPQHF. The CDR3 DNA follows: TGTGCCAGCTCTTGGGGGGGTCAGCCCCAGCATTTT.

This rearrangement joins TRBV5-1 to TRBJ2-5; a weak D match, TRBD2 (6 bases). Germline lookup yields CDR1 SGHRS and CDR2 YFSETQ. The CDR3 runs 15 residues. Trimming cost V 4 bases and J 4 bases, with 17 bases left between them. This CDR3 reads CASSTSGGTGETQYF. CDR3 DNA sequence: TGCGCCAGCAGCACCAGTGGAGGGACGGGAGAGACCCAGTACTTC.